Shown below are 10 T cell receptor beta chains from a single sample sequenced in a study of early T cells in non-severe SARS-CoV-2 infection. MiXCR, applied by TCRdb to the 5' RACE reads, yields one record per CDR3 protein. The top ten clones hold more than 9% of a sample with roughly 45,000 distinct CDR3 sequences, about 10% of them seen once. Sequencing was performed on whole blood. These TCRs come from an adult who was a healthcare worker with PCR-confirmed SARS-CoV-2 infection or an uninfected control (not recorded which).

In this sample, this clonotype turned up a few times. The V and J genes are TRBV6-1 and TRBJ1-2; D is possibly TRBD1 (5 bases). Germline V gives CDR1 MNHNS, CDR2 SASEGT. The V and J ends lost 8 bases and 8 bases respectively, with 18 bases between them. This CDR3 is 13 amino acids long. DNA for the CDR3: TGTGCCAGCCAGACTAATGGACAAGGGGGCTACACCTTC. This translates into CASQTNGQGGYTF.

This clonotype was seen more than once but under ten times. V gene TRBV27 combines with J gene TRBJ1-1; possible D gene TRBD1, 6 bases. Germline values: CDR1 MNHEY, CDR2 SMNVEV (reference sequence). V gave up 5 bases and J gave up 6 bases, with 16 bases separating them. The CDR3 has 14 amino acids. The CDR3 bases are TGTGCCAGCAGTACCTTACAGGGTATCTCTGAAGCTTTCTTT. Translation: CASSTLQGISEAFF.

The CDR3 nucleotides read TGTGCCAGTAGTAGCCGGACTAGCGGGAATGAGCAGTTCTTC. Translated, it gives CASSSRTSGNEQFF. The chain uses TRBV19 and TRBJ2-1; 11 nucleotides match TRBD2. V lost 4 bases to trimming and J lost 7 bases; unmatched junction nucleotides: 3. Germline lookup yields CDR1 LNHDA and CDR2 SQIVND (reference sequence). The CDR3 totals 14 residues.

The genes are TRBV5-1 and TRBJ2-1, with 9 positions matching TRBD1. The CDR3 contains 16 residues. Germline V CDR1 and CDR2: SGHRS, YFSETQ. V lost 0 bases, J lost 8 bases, and 9 bases stayed unmatched. CDR3 region: CASSLGNVWTGDEQFF. The CDR3 DNA reads as TGCGCCAGCAGCTTGGGGAATGTCTGGACAGGGGATGAGCAGTTCTTC.

This chain links TRBV29-1 with TRBJ2-3, with D possibly being TRBD1 or TRBD2 (5 bases each). The CDR3 loop spans 13 amino acids. The ends were cut back, 3 bases at V and 4 bases at J, with 11 bases in the middle. Germline-derived CDR1 and CDR2 are SQVTM and ANQGSEA. In DNA, the CDR3 is TGCAGCGTTGACTTGGGGGTTCCAGATACGCAGTATTTT. This sequence encodes CSVDLGVPDTQYF.

At least ten counts were recorded for this clonotype. V gene TRBV6-1 combines with J gene TRBJ1-2; D not resolved. The V gene's germline CDR1 is MNHNS and CDR2 SASEGT. This CDR3 region has 16 residues. With 3 bases removed from V and 5 bases from J, the gap between germline ends came to 19 bases. The CDR3 loop reads CASSDLVEARIYGYTF. DNA of the CDR3: TGTGCCAGCAGTGATCTTGTGGAGGCTCGGATTTATGGCTACACCTTC.

J is TRBJ1-2 and V is TRBV6-1; D gene unclear. Looked up from germline, CDR1 is MNHNS and CDR2 is SASEGT. This CDR3 spans 14 amino acids. With 1 base removed from V and 0 bases from J, the gap between germline ends came to 6 bases. CDR3 protein: CASSEEGTNYGYTF. CDR3 coding DNA: TGTGCCAGCAGTGAAGAAGGCACTAACTATGGCTACACCTTC.

This clonotype was counted only a few times. The chain uses TRBV18 and TRBJ1-4; 7 positions agree with TRBD1. Germline CDR1 reads KGHSH; CDR2 reads LQKENI. After removal of 4 bases from V and 4 bases from J, the junction contained 3 bases not matched to a gene. CDR3 length: 14 amino acids. The CDR3 DNA is TGTGCCAGCTCACACACAGGGGATAATGAAAAACTGTTTTTT. Translating it yields CASSHTGDNEKLFF.

In its sample, this clonotype was seen many times. CDR3 in DNA: TGCAGTGCTAGAGATAGGCGGGGGCGGTTCAATGAGCAGTTCTTC. Protein: CSARDRRGRFNEQFF. V gene TRBV20-1 combines with J gene TRBJ2-1, with D perhaps TRBD2 (7 bases). The CDR3 is made up of 15 amino acids. Germline V gene data show CDR1 as DFQATT and CDR2 as SNEGSKA (reference sequence). V lost 0 bases and J lost 6, with 15 bases in between.

This chain uses TRBV7-2 with TRBJ2-1; D remains ambiguous. CDR3 length equals 14 residues. The V gene's germline CDR1 is SGHTA and CDR2 FQGNSA. Trimming removed 5 bases from V and 5 bases from J, with 13 bases in between. This chain's CDR3 is CASSLRPADNEQFF. CDR3 nucleotide sequence: TGTGCCAGCAGCCTCCGGCCCGCCGACAATGAGCAGTTCTTC.